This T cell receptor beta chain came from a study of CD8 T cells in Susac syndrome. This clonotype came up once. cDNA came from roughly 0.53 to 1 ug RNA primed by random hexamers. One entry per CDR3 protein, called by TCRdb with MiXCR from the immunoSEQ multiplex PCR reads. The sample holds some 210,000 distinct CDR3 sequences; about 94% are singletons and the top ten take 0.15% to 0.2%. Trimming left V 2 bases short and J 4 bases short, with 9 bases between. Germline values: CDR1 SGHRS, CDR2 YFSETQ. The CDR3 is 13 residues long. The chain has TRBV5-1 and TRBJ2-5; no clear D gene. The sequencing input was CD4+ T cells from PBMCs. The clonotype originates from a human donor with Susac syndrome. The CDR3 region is CASSLNTGETQYF. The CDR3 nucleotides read TGCGCCAGCAGCTTAAACACGGGAGAGACCCAGTACTTC.